The source of this T cell receptor beta chain is a study of immune reconstitution after stem cell transplant in scleroderma (dated by TCRdb to 2016 to 2017). In its sample, this clonotype comes out as medium-sized (0.01 to 0.1%). The antigen it recognizes is unknown. Per-nucleotide qualities are absent, and no much larger clonotype sits a single base away. The germline V gene (reference sequence) sets CDR1 to SGHKS and CDR2 to YYEKEE. V and J lose 1 base and 1 base, and a span of 8 bases separates them. From the cysteine through the phenylalanine, the CDR3 covers 14 amino acids. Solely the CDR3 DNA is kept, with 42 bases framed from the first base. Library preparation employed RT-PCR. TCRdb names Illumina MiSeq as the instrument used. TCRdb reprocessing: public reads trimmed at Q25 with fastp, clones called with MiXCR, in-frame beta chains kept. Entries that share a CDR3 protein sequence are merged under the most common genes and DNA. This sample has about 5,600 distinct CDR3 sequences in its table, and roughly 8% of those were observed once. Around a tenth of the sample lies in the top ten.

The receptor comes from a male donor with systemic sclerosis. The rearrangement joined TRBV5-5 to TRBJ1-1, with an unclear D gene assignment. The sample was acquired before or after autologous hematopoietic stem cell transplantation (not recorded which). The nucleotide sequence is given as TGTGCCAGCAGCTTGACGGTCGAGAACACTGAAGCTTTCTTT. This yields the protein CASSLTVENTEAFF.